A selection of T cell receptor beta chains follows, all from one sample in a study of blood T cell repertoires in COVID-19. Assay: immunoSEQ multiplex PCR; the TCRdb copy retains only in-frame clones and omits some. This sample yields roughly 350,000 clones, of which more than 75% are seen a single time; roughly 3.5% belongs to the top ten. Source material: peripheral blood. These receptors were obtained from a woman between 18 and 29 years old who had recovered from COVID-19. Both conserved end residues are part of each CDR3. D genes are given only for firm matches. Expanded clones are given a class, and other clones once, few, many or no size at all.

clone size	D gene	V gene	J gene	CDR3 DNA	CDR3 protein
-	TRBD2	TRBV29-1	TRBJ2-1	TGCAGCGTTATCGGCGGGAGGGCCGTTAATGAGCAGTTCTTC	CSVIGGRAVNEQFF
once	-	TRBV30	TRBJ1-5	TGTGCCTGGAGTGATGGGCAGAGCAATCAGCCCCAGCATTTT	CAWSDGQSNQPQHF
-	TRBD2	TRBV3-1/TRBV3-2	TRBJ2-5	TGTGCCAGCAGCCAAGAATTGAGCGGGAGCGCTATGGAGACCCAGTACTTC	CASSQELSGSAMETQYF
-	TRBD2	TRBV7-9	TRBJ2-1	TGTGCCAGCAGCCCCGCGGCTAGCGGGACCTCCTACAATGAGCAGTTCTTC	CASSPAASGTSYNEQFF
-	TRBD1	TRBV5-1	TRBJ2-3	TGCGCCAGCAGCTTCCCAGGGGGCCGGACAGATACGCAGTATTTT	CASSFPGGRTDTQYF
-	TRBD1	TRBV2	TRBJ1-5	TGTGCCAGCAGTGAAGGGTCCTGGGGGGACGGACAGGGCGGAACTCAGCCCCAGCATTTT	CASSEGSWGDGQGGTQPQHF
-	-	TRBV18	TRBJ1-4	TGTGCCAGCTCACAGGGGCGCGTCAGTGAAAAACTGTTTTTT	CASSQGRVSEKLFF
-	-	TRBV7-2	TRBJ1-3	TGTGCCAGCAGCTCAGGACGGGGGAGCACCATATATTTT	CASSSGRGSTIYF
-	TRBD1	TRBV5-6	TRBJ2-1	TGTGCCAGCAGCGAAAGCGGACAGGGAGTAAGGTCCTACAATGAGCAGTTCTTC	CASSESGQGVRSYNEQFF
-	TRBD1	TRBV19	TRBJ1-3	TGTGCCAGTAGTATCCAGGGGGCTGAAAACACCATATATTTT	CASSIQGAENTIYF